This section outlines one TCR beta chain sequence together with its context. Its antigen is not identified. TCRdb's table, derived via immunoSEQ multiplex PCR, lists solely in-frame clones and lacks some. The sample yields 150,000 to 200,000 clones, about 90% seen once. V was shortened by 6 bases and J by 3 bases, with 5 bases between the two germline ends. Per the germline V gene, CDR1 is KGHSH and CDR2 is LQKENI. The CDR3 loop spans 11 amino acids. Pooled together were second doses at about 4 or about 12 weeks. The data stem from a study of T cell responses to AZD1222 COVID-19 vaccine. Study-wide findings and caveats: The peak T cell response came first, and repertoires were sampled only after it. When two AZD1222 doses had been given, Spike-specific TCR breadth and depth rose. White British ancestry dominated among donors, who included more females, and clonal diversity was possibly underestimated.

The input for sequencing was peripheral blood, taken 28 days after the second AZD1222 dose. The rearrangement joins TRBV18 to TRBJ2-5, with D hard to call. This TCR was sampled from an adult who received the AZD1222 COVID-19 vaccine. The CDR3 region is CASSVEETQYF. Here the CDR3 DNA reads TGTGCCAGCTCCGTTGAAGAGACCCAGTACTTC.